The present T cell receptor beta chain was sequenced within a study of a mutant IDH1 vaccine in newly diagnosed glioma. Produced via immunoSEQ multiplex PCR; TCRdb's table is partial and in-frame only. The sample contains 41,000 or so clones, 78% of which appear only once. For this clone: Its cognate antigen is unknown.

Time point reported: week 23, last vaccination. Every single dose of the vaccine, 300 ug of mutant IDH1 20-mer peptide, came with topical imiquimod. V lost 8 bases and J 10 bases, leaving 17 bases between the germline ends. The germline gives CDR1 SGHAT, CDR2 FQNNGV. This CDR3 region has 12 residues. The origin of this receptor is a middle-aged woman with glioma. Some clones in this sample may be carry-over from other donors' samples. This chain uses TRBV11-2 with TRBJ1-2; D uncertain. Source: PBMCs, taken from a glioma patient whose treatment included an IDH1 peptide vaccine. The CDR3 region is CASGAQVEAYTF. CDR3 coding DNA: TGTGCCAGCGGTGCGCAGGTGGAAGCCTACACCTTC.